Reported below is one TCR beta chain. Samples were taken at baseline and on day 1 of cycles 4 and 7. This table comes from immunoSEQ multiplex PCR, and its TCRdb copy is limited to in-frame clones, with some not included. Here the sample spans some 71,000 clones, roughly 84% being singletons. This sample is part of a study of OX40 agonist ivuxolimab in advanced cancers. About the study: Every 2 weeks, patients got intravenous ivuxolimab at one of six dose levels (0.01-10 mg/kg). The diagnoses of dose-escalation patients were hepatocellular carcinoma, melanoma, renal cell or head and neck cancer.

The receptor was isolated from an adult with an advanced solid tumor such as melanoma, head and neck, liver or kidney cancer. Sample: CD4+ or CD8+ T cells sorted from blood, taken in a trial of the OX40 agonist ivuxolimab.

CDR3 protein: CASSGRTADAEAFF. The CDR3 nucleotides are TGTGCCAGCAGCGGCAGGACAGCTGATGCTGAAGCTTTCTTT. The chain employs TRBV11-1 and TRBJ1-1; a weak D match, TRBD1 (6 bases). CDR1 is SGHAT and CDR2 is FQDESV in the germline V gene (reference sequence). V lost 5 bases and J 6 bases, leaving 16 bases between the germline ends. The CDR3 is 14 amino acids.